Listed here are 16 T cell receptor beta chains from one sample, sequenced in a study of T cells in Graves' hyperthyroidism and ophthalmopathy. RNA transcripts served as the template for amplifying TCR beta CDR3 regions. First-round RT-PCR of the TCR CDR3 relied on the HTBI primer set. TCRdb processed the multiplex PCR reads anew with MiXCR; each CDR3 protein has one entry. This table has hundreds of thousands of distinct CDR3 sequences, approximately 19% appearing once. Sequencing was done on a sample of blood. These receptors all come from a woman aged 45-60 years with Graves' hyperthyroidism that later progressed to Graves' ophthalmopathy.

This chain connects TRBV6-1 to TRBJ2-1; no firm D call. The CDR3 consists of 12 residues. The germline V gene encodes CDR1 MNHNS and CDR2 SASEGT. The V end was cut by 1 base, the J end by 12 bases, with 10 bases between. The CDR3, as DNA: TGTGCCAGCAGTGAAGTCTTAAGGAGGCAGTTCTTC. It yields the protein CASSEVLRRQFF.

V and J are TRBV7-3 and TRBJ2-1, with 8 bases fitting TRBD1. This CDR3 has 16 residues. Trimming took 1 base from V and 2 from J; bases not matched to a gene: 4. In germline, CDR1 is SGHTA, CDR2 FQGTGA. The CDR3 is CASSLKSQGAYNEQFF. For the CDR3, the DNA is TGTGCCAGCAGCTTAAAGTCACAGGGGGCCTACAATGAGCAGTTCTTC.

This clonotype was observed a handful of times. The chain couples TRBV29-1 to TRBJ1-1, with 7 positions matching TRBD1. The CDR3 has 18 residues. The germline CDR1 and CDR2 sequences are SQVTM and ANQGSEA. J lost 1 base, V lost 7 bases, and 21 bases had no gene match. This chain's CDR3 is CSAAGSRGRYNRNTEAFF. CDR3 sequence (DNA): TGCAGCGCCGCTGGGAGTAGGGGGCGGTATAATAGGAACACTGAAGCTTTCTTT.

The chain couples TRBV29-1 to TRBJ1-1; no reliable D call. Trimming shortened V by 4 bases and J by 1 base, and 4 bases separated the two germline ends. CDR1 is SQVTM, CDR2 ANQGSEA, per germline. The CDR3 has 11 amino acids. In DNA, the CDR3 is TGCAGCGTTGCAAAGAACACTGAAGCTTTCTTT. This translates into CSVAKNTEAFF.

The table lists this clonotype with a few counts. In nucleotides, the CDR3 is TGTGCCAGCAGTGAACTGGTTAGCGGGGGATACAATGAGCAGTTCTTC. It specifies CASSELVSGGYNEQFF. This chain uses TRBV25-1 with TRBJ2-1, with 9 bases aligning to TRBD2. Per germline, CDR1 MGHDK and CDR2 SYGVNS. The V gene end was trimmed by 2 bases and the J gene end by 4 bases; junction bases not matched to a gene: 6. The CDR3 totals 16 residues.

With regard to this clonotype: A clone one base away is much larger, so this may be a read error. The V gene is TRBV18, the J gene TRBJ1-5; no reliable D call. The CDR3 is made up of 15 amino acids. CDR1 and CDR2 (germline): KGHSH, LQKENI. V dropped 5 bases and J dropped 3 bases, with 14 bases sitting between them. CDR3 bases: TGTGCCAGCTCATCGGACGGATTTAACAATCAGCCCCAGCATTTT. Encoded protein: CASSSDGFNNQPQHF.

This clonotype has ten or more counts. The V and J genes are TRBV30 and TRBJ1-2; 8 nucleotides agree with TRBD1. CDR1 and CDR2 (germline): GTSNPN, SVGIG (reference sequence). After removal of 5 bases from V and 6 bases from J, the junction contained 5 bases not matched to a gene. This CDR3 is built from 12 residues. The CDR3 DNA follows: TGTGCCTGGGACAGGGGATCACATGGCTACACCTTC. Translating it yields CAWDRGSHGYTF.

This clonotype was counted between two and nine times. The chain employs TRBV19 and TRBJ2-3, with TRBD1 identical over 7 bases. Germline lookup yields CDR1 LNHDA and CDR2 SQIVND (reference sequence). The trim removed 6 bases at V and 1 base at J, leaving 7 bases unmatched. This CDR3 region has 15 residues. CDR3 protein: CASRVDRVGTDTQYF. In DNA form, the CDR3 reads TGTGCCAGTAGGGTTGACAGGGTCGGCACAGATACGCAGTATTTT.

This clonotype was counted between two and nine times. The chain uses TRBV3-1 and TRBJ1-5; D perhaps matches TRBD1 (5 bases). V was clipped by 4 bases and J by 9 bases, with 13 bases between them. The CDR3 contains 13 residues. CDR1 and CDR2 (germline): LGHDT, YNNKEL (reference sequence). CDR3: CASSRLSGGPQHF. CDR3 nucleotides: TGTGCCAGCAGCCGCCTATCCGGGGGGCCCCAGCATTTT.

This clonotype appeared many times. The chain joins TRBV29-1 to TRBJ1-1; D is undetermined. Germline values: CDR1 SQVTM, CDR2 ANQGSEA. The CDR3 spans 13 residues. V was pared by 2 bases and J by 2 bases, with 9 bases between. In DNA, the CDR3 is TGCAGCGTTGAAACCGGAAGAAACACTGAAGCTTTCTTT. This gives the protein CSVETGRNTEAFF.

This clonotype was recorded at least ten times. The genes are TRBV18 and TRBJ2-2; D remains ambiguous. V was pared by 1 base and J by 1 base, with 10 bases between. CDR1 and CDR2 from the germline V gene are KGHSH and LQKENI. This CDR3 comprises 16 residues. The CDR3 reads CASSPLEPENTGELFF. CDR3 nucleotide sequence: TGTGCCAGCTCACCACTTGAACCAGAGAACACCGGGGAGCTGTTTTTT.

This clonotype has a count of ten or more. The chain recombines TRBV12-3 or TRBV12-4 with TRBJ1-5; D ambiguous. The CDR3 covers 15 residues. Trimming took 1 base from V and 3 from J, leaving 10 bases between them. CDR3 bases: TGTGCCAGCAGTTTAGATGGGCAGGTCAATCAGCCCCAGCATTTT. It translates to CASSLDGQVNQPQHF.

The rearrangement uses TRBV9 and TRBJ1-1, with D possibly being TRBD1 (5 bases). The CDR3 has 14 residues. Trimming removed 3 bases from V and 5 bases from J, with 14 bases in between. Germline-derived CDR1 and CDR2 are SGDLS and YYNGEE. The DNA for the CDR3 is TGTGCCAGCAGCGAGGGGATGGGGGAAACTGAAGCTTTCTTT. Its translation is CASSEGMGETEAFF.

This clonotype was recorded many times. The chain links TRBV7-3 to TRBJ2-7; TRBD2 might be the D (6 bases). From germline, CDR1 is SGHTA and CDR2 FQGTGA. Trimming stripped 5 bases from V and 2 bases from J, with 22 bases between. The CDR3 spans 17 residues. The CDR3 nucleotides are TGTGCCAGCAGCCGCCAAAGGAGCTCGGGGACTCCCTACGAGCAGTACTTC. This sequence encodes CASSRQRSSGTPYEQYF.

This clonotype was recorded at least ten times. This chain connects TRBV7-9 to TRBJ2-5; D is perhaps TRBD2 (6 bases). The germline gives CDR1 SEHNR, CDR2 FQNEAQ (reference sequence). Trimming stripped 5 bases from V and 0 bases from J, with 16 bases between. This CDR3 has 16 amino acids. DNA of the CDR3: TGTGCCAGCAGCGAGACTGGCGGGGCATACCAAGAGACCCAGTACTTC. Amino acid sequence: CASSETGGAYQETQYF.

This rearrangement joins TRBV7-2 to TRBJ2-5; D remains unclear. V shed 5 bases and J shed 2 bases, with 21 bases lying between them. Germline values: CDR1 SGHTA, CDR2 FQGNSA. The CDR3 sequence is 17 residues long. The CDR3 sequence: CASSHLNGPPTQETQYF. The CDR3 bases are TGTGCCAGCAGCCACCTTAATGGGCCCCCGACACAAGAGACCCAGTACTTC. The full variable domain, completed using reference TRBV7-2 and TRBJ2-5, is GAGVSQSPSNKVTEKGKDVELRCDPISGHTALYWYRQSLGQGLEFLIYFQGNSAPDKSGLPSDRFSAERTGGSVSTLTIQRTQQEDSAVYLCASSHLNGPPTQETQYFGPGTRLLVL.